One and the same sample provided the 25 T cell receptor beta chains below, sequenced in a study of vaccination effects on CD4 cells after COVID-19. The data were produced by immunoSEQ multiplex PCR, yet TCRdb's version contains in-frame clones alone and is incomplete. The repertoire holds tens of thousands of clones, with approximately 80% as singletons. ViraFEST expansion of antigen-specific CD4+ T cells with viral peptide pools preceded sequencing. Isolation of CD4+ T cells took place after less than twelve days of culture. No antigen is known for these receptors. Sequencing was performed on CD4+ T cells from PBMCs cultured with HCoV-229E spike peptides, taken before COVID-19 vaccination. The source is a human donor who received a COVID-19 vaccine.

This clone was counted only a few times. This chain uses TRBV6-2 or TRBV6-3 with TRBJ2-7; 9 nucleotides agree with TRBD1. Germline CDR1 MNHEY, CDR2 SVGEGT. V shed 4 bases and J 1 base; nucleotides not matched to a gene: 5. The CDR3 is made up of 15 amino acids. The CDR3 loop reads CASSLGTGRSYEQYV. Written as DNA, the CDR3 is TGTGCCAGCAGTTTAGGGACAGGGCGGTCCTACGAGCAGTACGTC.

The rearrangement uses TRBV10-3 and TRBJ2-7; D gene uncertain. V was cut by 3 bases and J by 2 bases, with 5 bases left in between. Germline CDR1 ENHRY, CDR2 SYGVKD. The length of the CDR3 is 12 residues. The CDR3 loop is CAISDRTYEQYV. CDR3 DNA sequence: TGTGCCATCAGTGACAGGACCTACGAGCAGTACGTC.

This clone showed up just once. This chain links TRBV4-3 with TRBJ2-1; D gene unclear. Trimming pared 4 bases from V and 2 bases from J, leaving 12 bases between. Germline V gene data show CDR1 as LGHNA and CDR2 as YSLEER. The CDR3 has 15 residues. The CDR3 reads CASSRSTDPYNEQFF. The DNA for the CDR3 is TGCGCCAGCAGCCGTTCGACGGACCCCTACAATGAGCAGTTCTTC.

This clone was seen just once. V is TRBV18 and J is TRBJ2-5; D is possibly TRBD1 or TRBD2 (5 bases each). V shed 3 bases and J shed 5 bases, with 10 bases lying between them. The CDR3 loop spans 13 amino acids. Germline loops: CDR1 KGHSH, CDR2 LQKENI. For the CDR3, the DNA is TGTGCCAGCTCACCTCAGGGCGGGGAGACCCAGTACTTC. It is translated as CASSPQGGETQYF.

This clone was counted only a few times. V usage is TRBV18 and J usage is TRBJ1-3; a weak D match, TRBD1 (6 bases). The CDR3 covers 14 residues. CDR1 is KGHSH, CDR2 LQKENI, per germline. V lost 3 bases, J lost 3 bases, and 9 bases lay in between. The CDR3: CASSPQGSGNTIYF. The CDR3, as DNA: TGTGCCAGCTCACCCCAGGGGAGTGGAAACACCATATATTTT. Full variable domain (remainder filled in from reference TRBV18 and TRBJ1-3): NAGVMQNPRHLVRRRGQEARLRCSPMKGHSHVYWYRQLPEEGLKFMVYLQKENIIDESGMPKERFSAEFPKEGPSILRIQQVVRGDSAAYFCASSPQGSGNTIYFGEGSWLTVV.

The chain employs TRBV9 and TRBJ1-3; TRBD1 is a possible D gene (6 bases). Germline CDR1 reads SGDLS; CDR2 reads YYNGEE. The ends were cut back, 3 bases at V and 3 bases at J, with 13 bases in the middle. The CDR3 loop spans 15 amino acids. The CDR3 DNA reads as TGTGCCAGCAGCGCTACAGGGTCTAGTGGAAACACCATATATTTT. Translated: CASSATGSSGNTIYF. The variable domain in full, completed from reference TRBV9 and TRBJ1-3, reads DSGVTQTPKHLITATGQRVTLRCSPRSGDLSVYWYQQSLDQGLQFLIQYYNGEERAKGNILERFSAQQFPDLHSELNLSSLELGDSALYFCASSATGSSGNTIYFGEGSWLTVV.

The CDR3: CSVSEGSIAFF. The CDR3 DNA sequence: TGCAGTGTTTCCGAAGGGTCAATAGCTTTCTTT. The rearrangement uses TRBV20-1 and TRBJ1-1, with D unresolved. Trimming removed 7 bases at V and 10 bases at J, with 16 bases between. In germline, CDR1 is DFQATT, CDR2 SNEGSKA (reference sequence). The length of the CDR3 is 11 residues.

J is TRBJ1-3 and V is TRBV28; tentative D call: TRBD1 (5 bases). Germline CDR1 MDHEN, CDR2 SYDVKM. The CDR3 runs 19 residues. Trimming left V 5 bases short and J 0 bases short, with 23 bases between. The CDR3 DNA follows: TGTGCCAGCAGTCCTCTCGGACTGACAGACTCCTACTCTGGAAACACCATATATTTT. It translates to CASSPLGLTDSYSGNTIYF.

The rearrangement uses TRBV4-1 and TRBJ1-3, with no clear D. Germline V gene data show CDR1 as MGHRA and CDR2 as YSYEKL. Trimming took off 1 base at V and 4 bases at J, with 2 bases between the two ends. The CDR3 is 12 amino acids. CDR3 DNA: TGCGCCAGCAGCCAAGTAGGAAACACCATATATTTT. Protein: CASSQVGNTIYF.

The genes are TRBV5-1 and TRBJ1-6; D ambiguous. V was pared by 0 bases and J by 0 bases, with 7 bases between. The CDR3 is 16 residues long. Germline values: CDR1 SGHRS, CDR2 YFSETQ. CDR3 region: CASSLVGSSYNSPLHF. The CDR3 coding sequence is TGCGCCAGCAGCTTGGTGGGCAGCTCCTATAATTCACCCCTCCACTTT.

The J gene is TRBJ1-4, the V gene TRBV5-1; D perhaps matches TRBD1 (5 bases). The germline V gene encodes CDR1 SGHRS and CDR2 YFSETQ. CDR3 length equals 14 residues. Between the trimmed V and J ends, which lost 3 bases and 3 bases, there was a span of 9 bases. CDR3 in amino acids: CASSWGTPNEKLFF. Here the CDR3 DNA reads TGCGCCAGCAGCTGGGGCACCCCTAATGAAAAACTGTTTTTT.

The chain combines TRBV30 with TRBJ1-5; D remains ambiguous. CDR1 is GTSNPN, CDR2 SVGIG, per germline (reference sequence). V lost 3 bases and J 4 bases, leaving 10 bases between the germline ends. The CDR3 has 13 amino acids. The CDR3 protein is CAWSAGPNQPQHF. DNA for the CDR3: TGTGCCTGGAGCGCTGGGCCTAATCAGCCCCAGCATTTT.

V gene TRBV6-6 combines with J gene TRBJ2-5; D call uncertain. Germline CDR1 reads MNHNY; CDR2 reads SVGAGI (reference sequence). The CDR3 has 14 amino acids. The ends were cut back, 5 bases at V and 5 bases at J, with 15 bases in the middle. DNA for the CDR3: TGTGCCAGCAGTACCCCCCCGGGCGCGGAGACCCAGTACTTC. It specifies CASSTPPGAETQYF.

The chain employs TRBV30 and TRBJ1-1; D is possibly TRBD1 (5 bases). From germline, CDR1 is GTSNPN and CDR2 SVGIG (reference sequence). The CDR3 has 14 amino acids. CDR3 in DNA: TGTGCAACCCGGGACGGATGGATGAACACTGAAGCTTTCTTT. The encoded protein is CATRDGWMNTEAFF.

This chain connects TRBV6-6 to TRBJ2-7, with D hard to call. This CDR3 comprises 14 residues. V was cut by 6 bases and J by 6 bases, with 18 bases left in between. Germline V gives CDR1 MNHNY, CDR2 SVGAGI (reference sequence). DNA for the CDR3: TGTGCCAGCAGAACCTCCGCCCGAGGTCCCGAGCAGTACGTC. It translates to CASRTSARGPEQYV.

The V call is TRBV24-1, the J call TRBJ2-2, with 8 bases lining up with TRBD1. J gave up 3 bases and V 2 bases, and 4 bases lay outside the gene matches. Looked up from germline, CDR1 is KGHDR and CDR2 is SFDVKD. The CDR3 consists of 16 residues. The CDR3 DNA follows: TGTGCCACCAGTGATTACAGGGGGGAGGACACCGGGGAGCTGTTTTTT. This gives the protein CATSDYRGEDTGELFF.

This clone has only one observation. The chain couples TRBV4-1 to TRBJ2-3; D not certain. Germline V gene lookup returns CDR1 MGHRA and CDR2 YSYEKL. Trimming pared 2 bases from V and 2 bases from J, leaving 5 bases between. CDR3 length: 13 amino acids. The CDR3 sequence: CASSQRFTDTQYF. The CDR3 DNA reads TGCGCCAGCAGCCAACGATTCACAGATACGCAGTATTTT.

The chain joins TRBV5-1 to TRBJ1-4; D not resolved. Germline assignment: CDR1 SGHRS and CDR2 YFSETQ. V was trimmed by 0 bases and J by 0 bases, leaving 3 bases between them. The CDR3 is 14 amino acids. The CDR3 protein is CASSLDATNEKLFF. For the CDR3, the DNA is TGCGCCAGCAGCTTGGATGCAACTAATGAAAAACTGTTTTTT.

The rearrangement links TRBV7-3 to TRBJ1-1, with TRBD1 matching 7 bases. The J segment lost 5 bases and the V segment lost 1 base, leaving 7 bases of the junction unmatched. Germline V lookup: CDR1 SGHTA, CDR2 FQGTGA. CDR3 length: 15 amino acids. The CDR3 loop is CASSLRGGGGTEAFF. DNA of the CDR3: TGTGCCAGCAGCTTAAGAGGGGGCGGGGGGACTGAAGCTTTCTTT.

The chain employs TRBV5-1 and TRBJ2-2, with D unclear. The V end lost 4 bases, the J end lost 0 bases, and 7 bases lay between the germline ends. The germline gives CDR1 SGHRS, CDR2 YFSETQ. This CDR3 comprises 14 residues. The CDR3 here is CASSLTTNTGELFF. The DNA of the CDR3 is TGCGCCAGCAGCCTGACAACGAACACCGGGGAGCTGTTTTTT.

This clone was recorded only once. CDR3 bases: TGTGCCAGCAGTCCTCTGGCGGGGTCCTACAATGAGCAGTTCTTC. It is translated as CASSPLAGSYNEQFF. The chain links TRBV27 to TRBJ2-1, with a possible D match to TRBD2 (6 bases). Germline CDR1 and CDR2: MNHEY and SMNVEV (reference sequence). The CDR3 is 15 residues long. V gave up 5 bases and J gave up 1 base, with 12 bases separating them.

The chain employs TRBV18 and TRBJ2-2; D possibly corresponds to TRBD1 (6 bases). Trimming took 4 bases from V and 1 from J, leaving 10 bases between them. Germline V gives CDR1 KGHSH, CDR2 LQKENI. The length of the CDR3 is 15 residues. The CDR3 bases are TGTGCCAGCTCACTTTCACAGGGGAACACCGGGGAGCTGTTTTTT. It yields the protein CASSLSQGNTGELFF. Full variable domain (remainder filled in from reference TRBV18 and TRBJ2-2): NAGVMQNPRHLVRRRGQEARLRCSPMKGHSHVYWYRQLPEEGLKFMVYLQKENIIDESGMPKERFSAEFPKEGPSILRIQQVVRGDSAAYFCASSLSQGNTGELFFGEGSRLTVL.

This chain uses TRBV7-8 with TRBJ1-5, with 9 bases matching TRBD1. Germline trimming cut 5 bases from V and 6 bases from J; bases unmatched to any gene: 8. There are 15 residues in the CDR3. Germline CDR1 is SGHVS and CDR2 is FQNEAQ. In nucleotides, the CDR3 is TGTGCCAGCAGCCCGCTGGGACAGGGTACTCAGCCCCAGCATTTT. This translates into CASSPLGQGTQPQHF.

This clone has more than one count but fewer than ten. Mismatch with germline at one junction end may stem from a read error. This chain links TRBV3-1 (or the pseudogene TRBV3-2) with TRBJ1-2; D remains ambiguous. Germline lookup yields CDR1 LGHDT and CDR2 YNNKEL (reference sequence). The CDR3 runs to 12 residues. CDR3 in DNA: TGTGCCAGCAGCCAAGTGGTAGGAGGGCTTTTTTTC. Its protein is CASSQVVGGLFF.

This chain uses TRBV21-1 with TRBJ2-3; the D call of TRBD2 is as the table states it, not checked on the DNA. TRBV21-1 constitutes a pseudogene. This CDR3 contains 19 residues. CDR3 in amino acids: CASSKWGRCSGRSTDTQYF. CDR3 bases: TGTGCCAGCAGCAAATGGGGGCGATGTAGCGGGCGAAGCACAGATACGCAGTATTTT.